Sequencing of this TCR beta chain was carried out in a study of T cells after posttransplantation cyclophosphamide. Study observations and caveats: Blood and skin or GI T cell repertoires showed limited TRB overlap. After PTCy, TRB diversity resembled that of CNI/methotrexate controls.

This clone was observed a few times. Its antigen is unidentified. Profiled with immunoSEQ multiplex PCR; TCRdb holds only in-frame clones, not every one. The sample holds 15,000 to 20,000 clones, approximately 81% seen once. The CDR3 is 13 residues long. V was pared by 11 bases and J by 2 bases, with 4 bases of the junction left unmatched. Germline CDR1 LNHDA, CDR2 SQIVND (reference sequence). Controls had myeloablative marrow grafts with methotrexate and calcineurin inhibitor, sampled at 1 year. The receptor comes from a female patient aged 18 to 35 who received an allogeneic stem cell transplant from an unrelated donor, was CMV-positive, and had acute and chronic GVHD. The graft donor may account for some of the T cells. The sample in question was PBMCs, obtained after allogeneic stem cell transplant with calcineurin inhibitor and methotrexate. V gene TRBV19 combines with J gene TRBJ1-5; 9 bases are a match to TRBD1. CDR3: CAGGDRGNQPQHF. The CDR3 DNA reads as TGTGCCGGTGGGGACAGGGGCAATCAGCCCCAGCATTTT.